This T cell receptor beta chain was captured by sequencing in a study of tumor-infiltrating lymphocytes in primary liver carcinoma. Looking at the study overall: Patients of both sexes were 30 to 69 years old. Findings and caveats of the study: In tumor-adjacent and tumor-blood pairs, overlap was lower than in tumor region pairs.

TCR beta cDNA came from about 0.55 ug total RNA, primed with a constant-region primer. Amplification in three nested multiplex PCR rounds with slightly modified ARM-PCR gave rise to TCR beta libraries. Forward primers for TRBV1-TRBV30 and a C-beta reverse primer served the first two PCR rounds, at around 9 cycles each. Each CDR3 protein gets one entry after TCRdb re-called the multiplex PCR reads with MiXCR. Seen here are roughly 91,000 distinct CDR3 sequences, over 55% observed once, and the top ten hold over 9%. V was shortened by 5 bases and J by 5 bases, with 24 bases between the two germline ends. The CDR3 covers 18 residues. Germline CDR1 is SGHVS and CDR2 is FQNEAQ. Concerning this clonotype: What it binds is not known.

It was from 20-30 mg of unsorted bulk tissue that RNA and DNA were co-extracted. HBV chronically infected the treatment-naive patients. Uniformly, tumor samples exhibited a viable tumor cell fraction exceeding 80%. The sample was liver tumor tissue from sampling region 5. Noted subset: tumor region T5, tumor centre. This clonotype was sampled from a woman between 55 and 75 years old with primary liver carcinoma and hepatitis B virus infection. This chain connects TRBV7-8 to TRBJ2-2; D gene ambiguous. The CDR3 DNA reads TGTGCCAGCAGCCCCCCAGGTCCGGCTAGAATTCCGACCGGGGAGCTGTTTTTT. It specifies CASSPPGPARIPTGELFF. Complete variable domain (other parts from reference TRBV7-8 and TRBJ2-2): GAGVSQSPRYKVAKRGQDVALRCDPISGHVSLFWYQQALGQGPEFLTYFQNEAQLDKSGLPSDRFFAERPEGSVSTLKIQRTQQEDSAVYLCASSPPGPARIPTGELFFGEGSRLTVL.